Listed here are 15 T cell receptor beta chains from one sample, sequenced in a study of radiotherapy plus CTLA-4 blockade in lung cancer. Assay: immunoSEQ multiplex PCR; the TCRdb copy retains only in-frame clones and omits some. The sample gives over 80,000 clones, around 87% of which show up once; 16% is in the top ten. Here the sequenced sample was peripheral blood, taken from a patient treated with radiotherapy plus ipilimumab. Receptor source: a human donor with non-small cell lung cancer that progressed on radiotherapy plus ipilimumab.

The rearrangement uses TRBV6-1 and TRBJ2-5; D assignment may be TRBD1 or TRBD2 (6 bases each). Germline values: CDR1 MNHNS, CDR2 SASEGT. CDR3 length equals 12 residues. Trimming left V 6 bases short and J 7 bases short, with 12 bases between. The CDR3 DNA reads TGTGCCAGCAGCCTACAGGGAGGGACCCAGTACTTC. This sequence encodes CASSLQGGTQYF.

This chain joins TRBV2 and TRBJ1-4; possible D gene TRBD1, 6 bases. With 8 bases removed from V and 3 bases from J, the gap between germline ends came to 13 bases. The CDR3 has 14 residues. Germline CDR1 is SNHLY and CDR2 is FYNNEI. CDR3 sequence (DNA): TGTGCCAGCGGCAACAGGGCGGCTAATGAAAAACTGTTTTTT. Amino acids: CASGNRAANEKLFF.

This clone has just a few counts. The chain links TRBV19 to TRBJ1-4; TRBD1 agrees at 8 bases. The CDR3 spans 15 residues. V was clipped by 11 bases and J by 1 base; unmatched bases: 9. Germline lookup yields CDR1 LNHDA and CDR2 SQIVND (reference sequence). Here the CDR3 reads CACMDRVGTNEKLFF. CDR3 sequence (DNA): TGTGCCTGTATGGACAGGGTAGGAACTAATGAAAAACTGTTTTTT.

The chain combines TRBV27 with TRBJ2-7; D might be TRBD2 (6 bases). The germline CDR1 and CDR2 sequences are MNHEY and SMNVEV (reference sequence). The CDR3 has 16 amino acids. V gave up 5 bases and J gave up 3 bases, with 20 bases separating them. This CDR3 reads CASSRGDWNLFYEQYF. The CDR3 DNA reads as TGTGCCAGCAGTCGAGGGGACTGGAATCTCTTCTACGAGCAGTACTTC.

V usage is TRBV7-9 and J usage is TRBJ2-7; 7 positions match TRBD2. The length of the CDR3 is 15 residues. The V segment lost 1 base and the J segment 2 bases; nucleotides outside the gene matches: 5. Germline CDR1 and CDR2: SEHNR and FQNEAQ (reference sequence). The CDR3 reads CASSLGPSGPYEQYF. CDR3 nucleotide sequence: TGTGCCAGCAGCTTAGGGCCTAGCGGACCCTACGAGCAGTACTTC.

Only a few counts were recorded for this clone. V usage is TRBV30 and J usage is TRBJ2-4; possibly TRBD2 for D (7 bases). Germline values: CDR1 GTSNPN, CDR2 SVGIG (reference sequence). With 3 bases removed from V and 8 bases from J, the gap between germline ends came to 11 bases. CDR3 length: 12 residues. The CDR3 spells CAWRGGLDIQYF. Written as DNA, the CDR3 is TGTGCCTGGAGGGGGGGGCTAGACATTCAGTACTTC. The whole variable domain, filled in from reference TRBV30 and TRBJ2-4, reads SQTIHQWPATLVQPVGSPLSLECTVEGTSNPNLYWYRQAAGRGLQLLFYSVGIGQISSEVPQNLSASRPQDRQFILSSKKLLLSDSGFYLCAWRGGLDIQYFGAGTRLSVL.

A single count supports this clone. The chain employs TRBV6-5 and TRBJ2-1, with D possibly being TRBD1 (5 bases). Per germline, CDR1 MNHEY and CDR2 SVGAGI. The germline V and J ends were trimmed by 5 bases and 9 bases, with 11 bases remaining between them. This CDR3 is built from 12 residues. The CDR3: CASSQGRGEQFF. As DNA, the CDR3 is TGTGCCAGCAGTCAGGGAAGAGGTGAGCAGTTCTTC.

This clone was found once. The chain employs TRBV5-4 and TRBJ1-4; D remains unclear. The CDR3 loop spans 14 amino acids. V was pared by 2 bases and J by 8 bases, with 13 bases between. CDR1 and CDR2 (germline): SGHNT, YYREEE (reference sequence). The CDR3 nucleotides read TGTGCCAGCAGCTTCGGCACGATGAAGGAAAAACTGTTTTTT. As protein: CASSFGTMKEKLFF.

The chain couples TRBV5-4 to TRBJ2-1, with TRBD1 matching 12 bases. The CDR3 length is 17 residues. Germline CDR1 reads SGHNT; CDR2 reads YYREEE (reference sequence). Trimming removed 4 bases from V and 5 bases from J; junction bases left unmatched: 10. This CDR3 reads CASSRGTGGNRNNEQFF. The DNA for the CDR3 is TGTGCCAGCAGCAGGGGGACAGGGGGCAACCGAAACAATGAGCAGTTCTTC.

The chain recombines TRBV15 with TRBJ2-1, with 7 bases fitting TRBD1. With 4 bases clipped from V and 6 bases from J, the junction kept 0 bases outside the gene matches. The CDR3 sequence is 12 residues long. Germline CDR1 is LNHNV and CDR2 is YYDKDF (reference sequence). The CDR3 reads CATSNRGNEQFF. CDR3 nucleotide sequence: TGTGCCACCAGCAACAGGGGCAATGAGCAGTTCTTC. Variable domain in full (rest from reference TRBV15 and TRBJ2-1): DAMVIQNPRYQVTQFGKPVTLSCSQTLNHNVMYWYQQKSSQAPKLLFHYYDKDFNNEADTPDNFQSRRPNTSFCFLDIRSPGLGDTAMYLCATSNRGNEQFFGPGTRLTVL.

V usage is TRBV19 and J usage is TRBJ2-6; 11 positions agree with TRBD1. The CDR3 sequence is 17 residues long. The ends lost 7 bases at V and 7 bases at J; junction bases unmatched: 12. Germline CDR1 is LNHDA and CDR2 is SQIVND (reference sequence). CDR3 coding DNA: TGTGCCAGTACCCTAAGGACAGGGGGCTTTTATGCCAACGTCCTGACTTTC. This gives the protein CASTLRTGGFYANVLTF.

This rearrangement joins TRBV25-1 to TRBJ1-2, with D unresolved. Trimming took 4 bases from V and 2 from J, leaving 17 bases between them. The CDR3 loop spans 16 amino acids. CDR1 MGHDK and CDR2 SYGVNS come from the germline V gene. The CDR3 DNA reads TGTGCCAGCAGTGTACTCGAGACGGTCTCCAACTATGGCTACACCTTC. The encoded protein is CASSVLETVSNYGYTF.

This rearrangement joins TRBV7-9 to TRBJ2-1, with 7 bases matching TRBD2. The CDR3 length is 12 residues. V lost 6 bases and J lost 6; bases outside the gene matches: 2. Germline-derived CDR1 and CDR2 are SEHNR and FQNEAQ (reference sequence). The CDR3 reads CASSLAANEQFF. The CDR3, as DNA: TGTGCCAGCAGTCTAGCGGCCAATGAGCAGTTCTTC. The variable domain in full, completed from reference TRBV7-9 and TRBJ2-1, reads DTGVSQNPRHKITKRGQNVTFRCDPISEHNRLYWYRQTLGQGPEFLTYFQNEAQLEKSRLLSDRFSAERPKGSFSTLEIQRTEQGDSAMYLCASSLAANEQFFGPGTRLTVL.

This sequence joins TRBV5-1 and TRBJ1-2; a weak D match, TRBD1 (5 bases). Germline CDR1 and CDR2: SGHRS and YFSETQ. This CDR3 is built from 14 residues. V lost 3 bases, J lost 4 bases, and 13 bases lay in between. The CDR3 coding sequence is TGCGCCAGCAGCTCCAGGGTTATGGGCTATGGCTACACCTTC. Translating gives CASSSRVMGYGYTF.

The CDR3 bases are TGTGCCAGCAGTTTATCGGCGGCAGGGGGCATCGAGCAGTACTTC. This gives the protein CASSLSAAGGIEQYF. The chain couples TRBV27 to TRBJ2-5; 8 bases align to TRBD1. The assigned J gene may be wrong: the sequence end matches TRBJ2-7 better. The CDR3 covers 15 residues. The germline V gene encodes CDR1 MNHEY and CDR2 SMNVEV (reference sequence).